The 15 T cell receptor beta chains presented below share a single source sample, sequenced in a study of OX40 agonist ivuxolimab in advanced cancers. Assay used: immunoSEQ multiplex PCR; TCRdb lists only in-frame clones, some missing. The table lists some 60,000 clones, about 89% of them singletons. The sequencing used CD4+ or CD8+ T cells sorted from blood, collected in a trial of the OX40 agonist ivuxolimab. The origin of the receptors is an adult with an advanced solid tumor such as melanoma, head and neck, liver or kidney cancer.

This rearrangement joins TRBV4-2 to TRBJ2-1; 8 nucleotides line up with TRBD2. Germline lookup yields CDR1 LGHNA and CDR2 YNFKEQ. V lost 0 bases to trimming and J lost 4 bases; unmatched junction nucleotides: 8. The CDR3 is 17 amino acids. The chain's CDR3 is CASSQDKASGLYNEQFF. The CDR3 nucleotides are TGTGCCAGCAGCCAAGATAAGGCTAGCGGGTTATACAATGAGCAGTTCTTC.

The chain carries TRBV9 and TRBJ1-6, with D uncertain. This CDR3 has 15 residues. V lost 3 bases, J lost 8 bases, and 15 bases lay in between. Germline V CDR1 and CDR2: SGDLS, YYNGEE. This chain's CDR3 is CASSAGPYGDSPLHF. CDR3 nucleotide sequence: TGTGCCAGCAGCGCCGGGCCCTATGGTGATTCACCCCTCCACTTT.

This clone was seen a few times. V gene TRBV29-1 combines with J gene TRBJ1-1; D is unresolved. There are 15 residues in the CDR3. The germline V gene has CDR1 SQVTM and CDR2 ANQGSEA. V lost 3 bases and J lost 0, with 14 bases in between. DNA for the CDR3: TGCAGCGTTGACCCGATCGGAAGAATGAACACTGAAGCTTTCTTT. It is translated as CSVDPIGRMNTEAFF.

The J gene is TRBJ1-5, the V gene TRBV28, with D tentatively TRBD1 (6 bases). Germline V gene data show CDR1 as MDHEN and CDR2 as SYDVKM. The CDR3 totals 18 residues. V was shortened by 4 bases and J by 2 bases, with 21 bases between the two germline ends. In nucleotides, the CDR3 is TGTGCCAGCAGTTGGGGGCCCCTGCAGGGAAATGGCAATCAGCCCCAGCATTTT. It translates to CASSWGPLQGNGNQPQHF.

V is TRBV7-8 and J is TRBJ1-1, with 7 bases aligning to TRBD1. The CDR3 extends over 14 amino acids. V lost 0 bases and J lost 5; bases outside the gene matches: 3. The germline V gene has CDR1 SGHVS and CDR2 FQNEAQ. The CDR3 DNA sequence: TGTGCCAGCAGCTTAGCCCTACAGGGGACTGAAGCTTTCTTT. Translated, it gives CASSLALQGTEAFF.

This sequence joins TRBV11-2 and TRBJ1-6; D unresolved. Per germline, CDR1 SGHAT and CDR2 FQNNGV. The CDR3 is 14 residues long. V gave up 1 base and J gave up 6 bases, with 7 bases separating them. The CDR3 sequence is CASSLVEGNSPLHF. The CDR3 nucleotides read TGTGCCAGCAGCTTAGTTGAGGGTAATTCACCCCTCCACTTT.

V gene TRBV6-1 combines with J gene TRBJ2-1; D ambiguous. Trimming shortened V by 5 bases and J by 4 bases, and 12 bases separated the two germline ends. Germline V CDR1 and CDR2: MNHNS, SASEGT. CDR3 length: 14 amino acids. The CDR3 reads CASSSEVYYNEQFF. CDR3 sequence (DNA): TGTGCCAGCAGTTCCGAGGTGTATTACAATGAGCAGTTCTTC.

CDR3 nucleotides: TGTGCCAGCAGCATTAACGGGGGCGCGGGGACCGGGGAGCTGTTTTTT. Protein product: CASSINGGAGTGELFF. This chain uses TRBV11-2 with TRBJ2-2; D tentatively fits TRBD1 or TRBD2 (6 bases each). Trimming pared 5 bases from V and 5 bases from J, leaving 18 bases between. CDR1 is SGHAT, CDR2 FQNNGV, per germline. This CDR3 has 16 residues.

The chain is built from TRBV2 and TRBJ2-3; D is perhaps TRBD1 (6 bases). The CDR3 loop spans 14 amino acids. Trimming removed 7 bases from V and 1 base from J, with 12 bases in between. CDR1 is SNHLY and CDR2 is FYNNEI in the germline V gene. The CDR3 DNA is TGTGCCAGCAAATCGGACAGCCGCACAGATACGCAGTATTTT. Amino acid sequence: CASKSDSRTDTQYF.

V gene TRBV10-3 combines with J gene TRBJ2-5; 7 bases are shared with TRBD1. The J call may not be correct, given that the DNA end is closer to TRBJ2-7. CDR1 and CDR2 from the germline V gene are ENHRY and SYGVKD. CDR3 length: 14 amino acids. CDR3 sequence reads: CAISGTGTDYEQYF. The CDR3, as DNA: TGTGCCATCAGTGGAACCGGGACAGACTACGAGCAGTACTTC.

The J gene is TRBJ2-1, the V gene TRBV6-5; 8 nucleotides agree with TRBD2. V shed 6 bases, J shed 0 bases, and the junction held 4 bases outside the gene matches. There are 15 residues in the CDR3. Looked up from germline, CDR1 is MNHEY and CDR2 is SVGAGI. The CDR3 sequence is CASSKTSASYNEQFF. For the CDR3, the DNA is TGTGCCAGCAGCAAGACTAGCGCCTCCTACAATGAGCAGTTCTTC.

V and J are TRBV25-1 and TRBJ2-5; D may match TRBD1 or TRBD2 (5 bases each). Trimming stripped 0 bases from V and 1 base from J, with 6 bases between. This CDR3 contains 14 residues. Germline V gives CDR1 MGHDK, CDR2 SYGVNS. The CDR3 loop is CASSEYGTQETQYF. CDR3 DNA sequence: TGTGCCAGCAGTGAATACGGGACCCAAGAGACCCAGTACTTC.

This chain joins TRBV19 and TRBJ1-1; D not resolved. V was pared by 10 bases and J by 1 base, with 16 bases between. There are 14 residues in the CDR3. From germline, CDR1 is LNHDA and CDR2 SQIVND (reference sequence). CDR3 DNA: TGTGCCACCCGACCTTTAGGGCGGAACACTGAAGCTTTCTTT. Protein: CATRPLGRNTEAFF. Supplemented by reference TRBV19 and TRBJ1-1, the full variable domain reads DGGITQSPKYLFRKEGQNVTLSCEQNLNHDAMYWYRQDPGQGLRLIYYSQIVNDFQKGDIAEGYSVSREKKESFPLTVTSAQKNPTAFYLCATRPLGRNTEAFFGQGTRLTVV.

The chain recombines TRBV7-6 with TRBJ2-3; no definite D call. This CDR3 contains 13 residues. V was trimmed by 0 bases and J by 1 base, leaving 2 bases between them. Germline V gives CDR1 SGHVS, CDR2 FNYEAQ. CDR3: CASSLARTDTQYF. The CDR3 DNA is TGTGCCAGCAGCTTAGCCCGCACAGATACGCAGTATTTT.

This sequence joins TRBV10-2 and TRBJ2-5; TRBD1 matches 7 bases. The CDR3 length is 15 residues. CDR1 and CDR2 from the germline V gene are WSHSY and SAAADI. V lost 3 bases and J lost 2; bases outside the gene matches: 6. CDR3 residues: CASSETGVWQETQYF. The CDR3 nucleotides read TGCGCCAGCAGTGAAACAGGGGTTTGGCAAGAGACCCAGTACTTC.